This T cell receptor (beta chain) was recovered during a study of blood T cell repertoires in COVID-19. TCRdb's copy holds only in-frame clones and misses some; the assay was immunoSEQ multiplex PCR. The sample gives around 95,000 clones, just over 85% of which show up once; around 5% is in the top ten. The V gene's germline CDR1 is ENHRY and CDR2 SYGVKD. V was pared by 2 bases and J by 2 bases, with 10 bases between. The CDR3 has 14 residues. This clonotype was obtained from a human donor in a cohort sampled during active COVID-19. V and J are TRBV10-3 and TRBJ2-7; D is undetermined. Sequenced input: peripheral blood. The CDR3 coding sequence is TGTGCCATCAGTGAGCAGGCAGGTACCTACGAGCAGTACTTC. This translates into CAISEQAGTYEQYF.